This record covers a single T cell receptor (beta chain). MiXCR was used by TCRdb to re-call the PCR reads. The data show more than 10,000 clones, 20% to 25% seen once. CDR3 size: 16 residues. CDR1 SGHVS and CDR2 FNYEAQ come from the germline V gene. Trimming removed 5 bases from V and 5 bases from J, with 21 bases in between. Patients underwent thyroid surgery, and none had received any treatment before it. This entry is derived from a study of metastatic and nonmetastatic thyroid tumors. This chain links TRBV7-6 with TRBJ1-1; D gene ambiguous. The sample consisted of adjacent normal tissue. This TCR derives from a female donor with papillary thyroid cancer or a benign thyroid nodule (not recorded which). Some clones in this sample may be carry-over from other donors' samples. CDR3 loop: CASSRVTLISGTEAFF. Here the CDR3 DNA reads TGTGCCAGCAGCCGAGTGACGCTTATCTCCGGGACTGAAGCTTTCTTT.